These 8 T cell receptor beta chains were all obtained from the same sample, sequenced in a study of T cell repertoires in cytomegalovirus infection. In TCRdb, the reads were re-called with MiXCR into one record per CDR3 protein. Of 80,000 to 95,000 distinct CDR3 sequences listed, approximately 30% are singletons. Their antigen targets remain unknown. The sequencing here drew on CD8+ T cells from cultured PBMCs, taken from culture after CMV antigen stimulation. These receptors originate from a human donor in good health (CMV status not recorded). Some clones in this sample may be carry-over from other donors' samples.

This clonotype has more than one count but fewer than ten. This chain uses TRBV20-1 with TRBJ2-3, with TRBD2 identical over 11 bases. Per germline, CDR1 DFQATT and CDR2 SNEGSKA (reference sequence). The CDR3 is 18 residues long. The trim removed 0 bases at V and 3 bases at J, leaving 11 bases unmatched. CDR3 bases: TGCAGTGCTAGAGATGGTGGTAGCGGGGGGGCGGGTACAGATACGCAGTATTTT. Residues: CSARDGGSGGAGTDTQYF.

This clonotype was counted a few times. The chain couples TRBV5-4 to TRBJ1-3; no firm D call. V gave up 4 bases and J gave up 4 bases, with 9 bases separating them. CDR3 length: 13 residues. CDR1 and CDR2 from the germline V gene are SGHNT and YYREEE (reference sequence). The CDR3 loop reads CASSAPGGNTIYF. The CDR3 DNA reads TGTGCCAGCAGCGCGCCAGGAGGAAACACCATATATTTT.

The CDR3, as DNA: TGTGCCAGCAGTCCCCCCGCAGGGGACTCAAGCACAGATACGCAGTATTTT. Translated, it gives CASSPPAGDSSTDTQYF. The chain joins TRBV7-9 to TRBJ2-3; TRBD1 or TRBD2 may be the D gene (6 bases each). Germline CDR1 reads SEHNR; CDR2 reads FQNEAQ (reference sequence). The CDR3 contains 17 residues. The ends were cut back, 6 bases at V and 0 bases at J, with 19 bases in the middle.

This clonotype was seen just once. This chain uses TRBV2 with TRBJ2-1; 13 bases map to TRBD2. Germline lookup yields CDR1 SNHLY and CDR2 FYNNEI. CDR3 length equals 15 residues. Germline trimming cut 6 bases from V and 8 bases from J; bases unmatched to any gene: 7. CDR3 region: CASRLGTSGVDEQFF. CDR3 in DNA: TGTGCCAGCAGACTCGGGACTAGCGGGGTGGATGAGCAGTTCTTC.

This clonotype was counted many times. The chain uses TRBV6-1 and TRBJ2-1, with TRBD2 identical over 7 bases. After removal of 1 base from V and 5 bases from J, the junction contained 5 bases not matched to a gene. Germline assignment: CDR1 MNHNS and CDR2 SASEGT. The CDR3 consists of 15 residues. The DNA of the CDR3 is TGTGCCAGCAGTGAAGGGCTAGCGGCAAACAATGAGCAGTTCTTC. This encodes CASSEGLAANNEQFF.

This clonotype was seen more than once but under ten times. The chain's CDR3 is CASSLAGGLAGGETQYF. CDR3 DNA sequence: TGTGCCAGCAGCTTAGCGGGCGGACTAGCGGGGGGAGAGACCCAGTACTTC. V gene TRBV11-3 combines with J gene TRBJ2-5; 14 nucleotides align to TRBD2. The CDR3 totals 17 residues. The trim removed 1 base at V and 4 bases at J, leaving 5 bases unmatched. Germline-derived CDR1 and CDR2 are SGHNT and YENEEA.

The chain joins TRBV7-6 to TRBJ2-3; 12 nucleotides align to TRBD2. This CDR3 is built from 16 residues. Germline assignment: CDR1 SGHVS and CDR2 FNYEAQ. V dropped 8 bases and J dropped 0; count of bases not matched to a gene: 6. In DNA, the CDR3 is TGTGCCAGCTCGGCTAGCGGGGGGGGTAGCACAGATACGCAGTATTTT. Translating gives CASSASGGGSTDTQYF.

The gene calls are TRBV29-1 and TRBJ2-3; D is unresolved. Deletions cut 8 bases from V and 6 bases from J, with 9 bases between. Germline V gene sequence: CDR1 SQVTM, CDR2 ANQGSEA. The CDR3 extends over 10 amino acids. CDR3 DNA sequence: TGCAGCCCCGTGGGGGATACGCAGTATTTT. Encoded protein: CSPVGDTQYF.